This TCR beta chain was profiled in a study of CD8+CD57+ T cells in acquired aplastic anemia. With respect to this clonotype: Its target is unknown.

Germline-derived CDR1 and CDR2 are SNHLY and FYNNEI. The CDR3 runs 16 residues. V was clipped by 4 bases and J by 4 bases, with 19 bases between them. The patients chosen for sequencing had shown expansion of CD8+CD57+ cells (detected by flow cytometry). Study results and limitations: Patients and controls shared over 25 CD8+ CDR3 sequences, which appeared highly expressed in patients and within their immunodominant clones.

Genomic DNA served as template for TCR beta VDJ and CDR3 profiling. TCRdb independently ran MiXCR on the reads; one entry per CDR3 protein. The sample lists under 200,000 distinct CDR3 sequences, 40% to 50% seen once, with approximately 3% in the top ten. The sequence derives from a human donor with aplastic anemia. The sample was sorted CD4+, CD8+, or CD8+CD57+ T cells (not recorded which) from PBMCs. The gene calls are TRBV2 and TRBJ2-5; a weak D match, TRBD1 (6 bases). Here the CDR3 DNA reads TGTGCCAGCAGTGTGGGGGACACCCCGTCGGGAGAGACCCAGTACTTC. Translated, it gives CASSVGDTPSGETQYF.